Below are 27 T cell receptor beta chains sequenced from a single sample in a study of glioma-infiltrating T cells. Amplification of TCR alpha and beta CDR3 regions from RNA used iRepertoire nested multiplex PCR. TCRdb independently ran MiXCR on the multiplex PCR reads; one entry per CDR3 protein. The table has 150,000 to 200,000 distinct CDR3 sequences, about 40% seen once; the top ten hold around 4.9%. Material: glioma tissue, nonneoplastic brain tissue, or PBMCs (not recorded which). The receptors here all came from a human donor with low-grade glioma or glioblastoma, undergoing nonglioma brain surgery, or in good health (not recorded which).

Concerning this clonotype itself: The CDR3 does not close with the conserved phenylalanine or tryptophan, likely indicating a read error. The chain carries TRBV28 and TRBJ2-7, with 16 bases that match TRBD2. This CDR3 is built from 17 residues. Germline lookup yields CDR1 MDHEN and CDR2 SYDVKM. Trimming cost V 8 bases and J 6 bases; bases outside gene matches: 13. The CDR3 spells CASGSGTSGRETGEQYL. CDR3 coding DNA: TGTGCCAGCGGCTCCGGGACTAGCGGGAGGGAGACGGGCGAGCAGTACTTA.

This clonotype was counted at least ten times. The V call is TRBV28, the J call TRBJ1-4; D perhaps matches TRBD1 (6 bases). Germline CDR1 and CDR2: MDHEN and SYDVKM. The CDR3 loop spans 16 amino acids. V dropped 3 bases and J dropped 8 bases, with 19 bases sitting between them. CDR3 coding DNA: TGTGCCAGCAGTTTTCTCCGGGGGCGAGGAGTGGAAAAACTGTTTTTT. Protein: CASSFLRGRGVEKLFF.

Concerning this clonotype itself: A much larger clone is a single base away; this may be a read error. The genes are TRBV2 and TRBJ2-7, with D possibly matching TRBD2 (6 bases). CDR1 is SNHLY and CDR2 is FYNNEI in the germline V gene. V lost 6 bases to trimming and J lost 3 bases, with 12 bases between them. This CDR3 is 13 amino acids long. The CDR3 protein is CASRGLGIYEQYF. CDR3 nucleotides: TGTGCCAGCAGGGGACTGGGAATCTACGAGCAGTACTTC.

This clonotype was seen ten or more times. The J gene is TRBJ2-1, the V gene TRBV28; 8 nucleotides agree with TRBD2. This CDR3 contains 18 residues. After removal of 6 bases from V and 0 bases from J, the junction contained 13 bases not matched to a gene. Per the germline V gene, CDR1 is MDHEN and CDR2 is SYDVKM. This chain's CDR3 is CASSPDFLSGSSYNEQFF. DNA of the CDR3: TGTGCCAGCAGCCCAGACTTTCTGAGCGGGAGCTCCTACAATGAGCAGTTCTTC.

Regarding this clonotype: This may be a read error: a much more frequent sequence differs by one nucleotide. The chain carries TRBV20-1 and TRBJ2-5; D is perhaps TRBD2 (6 bases). Germline CDR1 and CDR2: DFQATT and SNEGSKA (reference sequence). The CDR3 totals 15 residues. Between the trimmed V and J ends, which lost 2 bases and 4 bases, there was a span of 17 bases. Here the CDR3 reads CSARSGWEEAETQYF. The CDR3 DNA sequence: TGCAGTGCTAGATCGGGGTGGGAGGAGGCAGAGACCCAGTACTTC.

The rearrangement uses TRBV5-1 and TRBJ2-1, with 8 nucleotides matching TRBD2. V was clipped by 0 bases and J by 4 bases; unmatched bases: 6. The CDR3 consists of 16 residues. Germline V gives CDR1 SGHRS, CDR2 YFSETQ. The CDR3 spells CASSLDGGGPYNEQFF. For the CDR3, the DNA is TGCGCCAGCAGCTTGGACGGGGGGGGGCCTTACAATGAGCAGTTCTTC.

This clonotype has just a few counts. This sequence joins TRBV29-1 and TRBJ2-1, with 8 nucleotides matching TRBD2. The junction had 5 bases not matched to a gene; V was cut back by 4 bases and J by 6 bases. This CDR3 has 13 residues. The germline CDR1 and CDR2 sequences are SQVTM and ANQGSEA. For the CDR3, the DNA is TGCAGCGTTGTGACTAGCGAAACCAATGAGCAGTTCTTC. Its translation: CSVVTSETNEQFF.

As to this clonotype: One junction end does not reproduce the germline sequence, and a read error may be involved. Written as DNA, the CDR3 is TGCGCCAGCAGCTTGGAAGGGGGACGCCGCCCGGGGGACTTC. Its translation is CASSLEGGRRPGDF. This chain joins TRBV5-1 and TRBJ2-7; D possibly matches TRBD1 or TRBD2 (6 bases each). CDR1 SGHRS and CDR2 YFSETQ come from the germline V gene. The CDR3 sequence is 14 residues long.

This clonotype was detected many times. The chain carries TRBV15 and TRBJ2-2; the D is unclear. This CDR3 is 12 amino acids long. Trimming stripped 1 base from V and 8 bases from J, with 5 bases between. CDR1 and CDR2 (germline): LNHNV, YYDKDF (reference sequence). The CDR3 sequence: CATSRARGELFF. CDR3 coding DNA: TGTGCCACCAGCAGAGCGAGAGGGGAGCTGTTTTTT.

On this clonotype itself: A much larger clone lies a single base off, so this may be a read error. V gene TRBV7-2 combines with J gene TRBJ2-3; possible D gene TRBD2, 5 bases. Trimming took 2 bases from V and 2 from J, leaving 14 bases between them. Germline V gene sequence: CDR1 SGHTA, CDR2 FQGNSA. The CDR3 extends over 16 amino acids. CDR3 coding DNA: TGTGCCAGCAGCTTATATACTAGGTCCCCCACAGATACGCAGTATTTT. It translates to CASSLYTRSPTDTQYF.

V usage is TRBV18 and J usage is TRBJ2-7, with 10 bases lining up with TRBD1. Per germline, CDR1 KGHSH and CDR2 LQKENI. CDR3 length: 17 amino acids. V dropped 3 bases and J dropped 2; count of bases not matched to a gene: 10. The CDR3 spells CASSPVSGTGVPYEQYF. The CDR3 nucleotides are TGTGCCAGCTCACCTGTCTCCGGGACAGGGGTGCCCTACGAGCAGTACTTC.

This clonotype has at least ten counts. The V gene is TRBV27, the J gene TRBJ2-5, with D maybe TRBD1 (6 bases). This CDR3 comprises 14 residues. The germline V gene has CDR1 MNHEY and CDR2 SMNVEV (reference sequence). The ends were cut back, 3 bases at V and 0 bases at J, with 8 bases in the middle. This CDR3 is CASSLGAYQETQYF. CDR3 DNA sequence: TGTGCCAGCAGTTTGGGGGCCTACCAAGAGACCCAGTACTTC.

This clonotype has a count of ten or more. The chain joins TRBV18 to TRBJ2-3; possible D gene TRBD1, 5 bases. The CDR3 spans 15 residues. Germline values: CDR1 KGHSH, CDR2 LQKENI. The germline V and J ends were trimmed by 1 base and 2 bases, with 10 bases remaining between them. The CDR3 sequence: CASSPLQVHTDTQYF. CDR3 sequence (DNA): TGTGCCAGCTCACCACTACAGGTACACACAGATACGCAGTATTTT.

Of note for this clonotype: A much larger clone lies a single base off, so this may be a read error. The chain employs TRBV18 and TRBJ2-3; D is undetermined. The CDR3 totals 15 residues. V was clipped by 0 bases and J by 0 bases, with 7 bases between them. Germline-derived CDR1 and CDR2 are KGHSH and LQKENI. CDR3 sequence (DNA): TGTGCCAGCTCACCACCGGTACTTAGCACAGATACGCAGTATTTT. Its protein product is CASSPPVLSTDTQYF. The full variable domain, in which reference TRBV18 and TRBJ2-3 provide the parts outside the CDR3, is NAGVMQNPRHLVRRRGQEARLRCSPMKGHSHVYWYRQLPEEGLKFMVYLQKENIIDESGMPKERFSAEFPKEGPSILRIQQVVRGDSAAYFCASSPPVLSTDTQYFGPGTRLTVL.

This clonotype was recorded a few times. The chain joins TRBV5-6 to TRBJ1-6; D gene unclear. Trimming left V 4 bases short and J 7 bases short, with 3 bases between. CDR1 and CDR2 (germline): SGHDT, YYEEEE. This CDR3 is 11 amino acids long. DNA of the CDR3: TGTGCCAGCAGCCAAAATTCACCCCTCCACTTT. It is translated as CASSQNSPLHF. The whole variable domain, remainder taken from reference TRBV5-6 and TRBJ1-6, is DAGVTQSPTHLIKTRGQQVTLRCSPKSGHDTVSWYQQALGQGPQFIFQYYEEEERQRGNFPDRFSGHQFPNYSSELNVNALLLGDSALYLCASSQNSPLHFGNGTRLTVT.

This clonotype occurred many times. The chain recombines TRBV7-2 with TRBJ2-3; D unclear. The V gene's germline CDR1 is SGHTA and CDR2 FQGNSA. The CDR3 extends over 14 amino acids. The germline V and J ends were trimmed by 5 bases and 1 base, with 10 bases remaining between them. Written as DNA, the CDR3 is TGTGCCAGCAGCCCCAGAATTGGCACAGATACGCAGTATTTT. Residues: CASSPRIGTDTQYF.

This clonotype was picked up a small number of times. J is TRBJ1-1 and V is TRBV10-2; D not certain. Trimming took 7 bases from V and 5 from J, leaving 11 bases between them. Germline values: CDR1 WSHSY, CDR2 SAAADI. The CDR3 contains 12 residues. CDR3 amino acids: CASTDGFTEAFF. The CDR3 DNA follows: TGCGCCAGCACTGACGGGTTTACTGAAGCTTTCTTT.

The chain carries TRBV19 and TRBJ1-1; D is possibly TRBD1 (6 bases). Germline CDR1 and CDR2: LNHDA and SQIVND (reference sequence). This CDR3 is built from 12 residues. V was cut by 4 bases and J by 8 bases, with 11 bases left in between. The CDR3 coding sequence is TGTGCCAGTAGTACCCGACAGGCCGAAGCTTTCTTT. It is translated as CASSTRQAEAFF.

This chain joins TRBV5-6 and TRBJ2-3; D might be TRBD1 or TRBD2, each matching 5 bases. With 3 bases removed from V and 4 bases from J, the gap between germline ends came to 15 bases. The CDR3 contains 15 residues. Germline lookup yields CDR1 SGHDT and CDR2 YYEEEE. Here the CDR3 reads CASSWDLDGADTQYF. CDR3 nucleotide sequence: TGTGCCAGCAGCTGGGACCTTGATGGGGCAGATACGCAGTATTTT.

With regard to this clonotype: One base away lies a much larger clone, so this may be a sequencing read error. The chain employs TRBV28 and TRBJ2-7, with 8 positions matching TRBD2. CDR1 and CDR2 from the germline V gene are MDHEN and SYDVKM. This CDR3 has 15 residues. V lost 10 bases and J lost 6; bases outside the gene matches: 17. The CDR3 sequence is CAIRATVVAGREQYF. In nucleotides, the CDR3 is TGTGCCATCAGAGCGACGGTCGTAGCGGGACGCGAGCAGTACTTC.

As concerns this clonotype: Mismatch with germline at one junction end may stem from a read error. The chain carries TRBV27 and TRBJ2-7; 10 nucleotides align to TRBD2. The CDR3 spans 14 residues. Germline V gene lookup returns CDR1 MNHEY and CDR2 SMNVEV (reference sequence). The CDR3: CAGSSTSGLREQYF. CDR3 nucleotide sequence: TGTGCCGGCAGTTCGACTAGCGGGCTTCGGGAGCAGTACTTC.

Details on this clonotype: This may arise from a read error, as a much more abundant clone is one base away. The chain uses TRBV19 and TRBJ2-7; 7 nucleotides match TRBD1. Looked up from germline, CDR1 is LNHDA and CDR2 is SQIVND (reference sequence). The CDR3 has 14 residues. V lost 5 bases and J lost 1; bases outside the gene matches: 5. DNA of the CDR3: TGTGCCAGTAGTGTACGGGACAGATCCTACGAGCAGTACTTC. Its protein is CASSVRDRSYEQYF.

With regard to this clonotype: A much larger clone sits a single nucleotide away, making a read error possible. This chain uses TRBV20-1 with TRBJ2-5; 10 bases fit TRBD1. The CDR3 length is 15 residues. Trimming took 5 bases from V and 4 from J; bases not matched to a gene: 10. Germline V gene data show CDR1 as DFQATT and CDR2 as SNEGSKA (reference sequence). CDR3: CSALHPGTGVETQYF. The CDR3, as DNA: TGCAGTGCTTTACACCCCGGGACAGGGGTAGAGACCCAGTACTTC.

Concerning this clonotype: This could be a read error, since a much larger clone is one nucleotide away. The V and J genes are TRBV19 and TRBJ1-1, with 10 bases aligning to TRBD1. Germline V CDR1 and CDR2: LNHDA, SQIVND (reference sequence). CDR3 length equals 18 residues. This CDR3 reads CAISRIGQGVGGNTEAFF. The CDR3 DNA is TGTGCCATTAGTCGAATCGGACAGGGGGTAGGAGGGAACACTGAAGCTTTCTTT. The full variable domain, completed using reference TRBV19 and TRBJ1-1, is DGGITQSPKYLFRKEGQNVTLSCEQNLNHDAMYWYRQDPGQGLRLIYYSQIVNDFQKGDIAEGYSVSREKKESFPLTVTSAQKNPTAFYLCAISRIGQGVGGNTEAFFGQGTRLTVV.

This CDR3 reads CASSQGLGVYSYEQYF. DNA for the CDR3: TGTGCCAGCAGCCAAGGTCTGGGGGTTTACTCCTACGAGCAGTACTTC. This chain links TRBV4-2 with TRBJ2-7; the D call may be TRBD1 or TRBD2 (5 bases each). CDR1 is LGHNA and CDR2 is YNFKEQ in the germline V gene. This CDR3 has 16 amino acids. The V end was cut by 1 base, the J end by 0 bases, with 13 bases between.

The sample holds many counts of this clonotype. The J gene is TRBJ2-1, the V gene TRBV24-1; TRBD2 aligns across 8 bases. This CDR3 spans 15 amino acids. V dropped 4 bases and J dropped 5; count of bases not matched to a gene: 6. Germline loops: CDR1 KGHDR, CDR2 SFDVKD. CDR3 sequence (DNA): TGTGCCACCAGTGACTCCGGGACTAGGGACAATGAGCAGTTCTTC. This gives the protein CATSDSGTRDNEQFF.

Ten or more counts support this clonotype. The chain joins TRBV6-1 to TRBJ2-7; TRBD2 might be the D (5 bases). Germline V gives CDR1 MNHNS, CDR2 SASEGT. V lost 5 bases and J 2 bases, leaving 10 bases between the germline ends. CDR3 length: 13 amino acids. The CDR3, as DNA: TGTGCCAGCAGTTATGGGAGAACCTACGAGCAGTACTTC. Translating it yields CASSYGRTYEQYF.